The clone carrying this T cell receptor beta chain was seen ten or more times. Its antigen is not identified. The sample comes from a study of CD8 T cells in ankylosing spondylitis. Findings and caveats of the study: Within matched ankylosing spondylitis synovial fluid, disease-linked clones were reportedly significantly enriched.

Germline V lookup: CDR1 DFQATT, CDR2 SNEGSKA (reference sequence). The CDR3 spans 14 residues. Trimming shortened V by 2 bases and J by 0 bases, and 9 bases separated the two germline ends. Using quantitative 5'-RACE with molecular barcodes, the authors made TCR beta libraries. A single record per CDR3 protein comes from TCRdb applying MiXCR to the 5' RACE reads. The table lists some 140,000 distinct CDR3 sequences, approximately 9.2% of them singletons. Sequences were obtained from synovial fluid, either unsorted or a sorted T cell fraction (not recorded which). The chain uses TRBV20-1 and TRBJ2-3; D not resolved. This TCR was recovered from a male donor with ankylosing spondylitis. The CDR3 loop is CSARPLSSTDTQYF. CDR3 nucleotide sequence: TGCAGTGCTAGACCCTTATCTAGCACAGATACGCAGTATTTT.